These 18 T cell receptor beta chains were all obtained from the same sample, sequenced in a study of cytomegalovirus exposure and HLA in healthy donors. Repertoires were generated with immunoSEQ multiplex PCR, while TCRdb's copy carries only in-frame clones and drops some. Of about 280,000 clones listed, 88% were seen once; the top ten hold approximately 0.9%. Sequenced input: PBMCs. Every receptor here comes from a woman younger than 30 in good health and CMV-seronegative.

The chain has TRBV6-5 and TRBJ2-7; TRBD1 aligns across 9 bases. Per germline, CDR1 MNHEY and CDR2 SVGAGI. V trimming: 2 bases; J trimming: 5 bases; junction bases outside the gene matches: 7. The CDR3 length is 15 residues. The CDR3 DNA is TGTGCCAGCAGTTACGAAACGGGACAGGGACACGAGCAGTACTTC. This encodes CASSYETGQGHEQYF.

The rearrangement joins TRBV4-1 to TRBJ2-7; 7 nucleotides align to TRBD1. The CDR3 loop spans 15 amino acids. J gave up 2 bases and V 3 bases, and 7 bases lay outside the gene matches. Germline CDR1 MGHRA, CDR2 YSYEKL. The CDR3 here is CASSQPNRGTYEQYF. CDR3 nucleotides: TGCGCCAGCAGCCAGCCCAACAGGGGCACCTACGAGCAGTACTTC.

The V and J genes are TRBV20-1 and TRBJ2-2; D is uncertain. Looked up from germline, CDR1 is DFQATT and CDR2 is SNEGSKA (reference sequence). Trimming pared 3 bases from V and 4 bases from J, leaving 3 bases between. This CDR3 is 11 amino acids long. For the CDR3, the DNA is TGCAGTGCTAGTCGCACCGGGGAGCTGTTTTTT. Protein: CSASRTGELFF.

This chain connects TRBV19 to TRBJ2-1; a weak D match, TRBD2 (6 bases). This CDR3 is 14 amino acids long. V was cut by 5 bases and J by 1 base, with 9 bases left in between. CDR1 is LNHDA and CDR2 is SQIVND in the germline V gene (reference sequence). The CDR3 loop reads CASSGDSSYNEQFF. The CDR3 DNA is TGTGCCAGTAGTGGGGACTCATCCTACAATGAGCAGTTCTTC. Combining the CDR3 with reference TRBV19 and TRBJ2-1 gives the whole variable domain DGGITQSPKYLFRKEGQNVTLSCEQNLNHDAMYWYRQDPGQGLRLIYYSQIVNDFQKGDIAEGYSVSREKKESFPLTVTSAQKNPTAFYLCASSGDSSYNEQFFGPGTRLTVL.

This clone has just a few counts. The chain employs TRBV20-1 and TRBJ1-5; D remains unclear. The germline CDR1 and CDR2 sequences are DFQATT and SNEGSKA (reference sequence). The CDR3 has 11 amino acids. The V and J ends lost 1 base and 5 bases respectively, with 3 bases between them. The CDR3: CSARGDQPQHF. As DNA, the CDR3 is TGCAGTGCTAGAGGCGATCAGCCCCAGCATTTT.

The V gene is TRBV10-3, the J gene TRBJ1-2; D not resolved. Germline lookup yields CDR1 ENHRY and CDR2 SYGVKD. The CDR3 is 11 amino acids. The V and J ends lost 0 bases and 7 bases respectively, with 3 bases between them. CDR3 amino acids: CAISESGGYTF. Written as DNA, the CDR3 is TGTGCCATCAGTGAGTCCGGTGGCTACACCTTC.

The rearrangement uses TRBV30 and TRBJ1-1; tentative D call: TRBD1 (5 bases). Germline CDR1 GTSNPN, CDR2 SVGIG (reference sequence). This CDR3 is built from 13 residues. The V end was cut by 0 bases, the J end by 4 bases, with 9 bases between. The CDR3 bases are TGTGCCTGGAGTGTCAGGGTGACCACTGAAGCTTTCTTT. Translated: CAWSVRVTTEAFF.

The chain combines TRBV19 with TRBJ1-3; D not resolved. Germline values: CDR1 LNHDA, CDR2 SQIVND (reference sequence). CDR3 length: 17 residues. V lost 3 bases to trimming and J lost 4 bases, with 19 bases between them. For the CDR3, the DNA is TGTGCCAGTAGTATGCACCGACTCCTCTCTATAGGAAACACCATATATTTT. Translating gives CASSMHRLLSIGNTIYF.

In DNA form, the CDR3 reads TGTGCCAGCAGTGCTTACAGGGGCCAAGAGACCCAGTACTTC. Translating it yields CASSAYRGQETQYF. The chain carries TRBV2 and TRBJ2-5; TRBD1 matches at 7 bases. Trimming at V came to 4 bases and at J to 1 base, leaving 3 bases not matched to a gene. The CDR3 spans 14 residues. Germline V gives CDR1 SNHLY, CDR2 FYNNEI.

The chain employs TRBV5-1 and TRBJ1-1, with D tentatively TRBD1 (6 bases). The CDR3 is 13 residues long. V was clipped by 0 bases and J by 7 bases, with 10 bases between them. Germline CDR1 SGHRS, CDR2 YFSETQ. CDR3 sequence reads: CASSLGTEIEAFF. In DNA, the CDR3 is TGCGCCAGCAGCTTGGGGACAGAGATTGAAGCTTTCTTT. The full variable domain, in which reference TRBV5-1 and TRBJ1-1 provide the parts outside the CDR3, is KAGVTQTPRYLIKTRGQQVTLSCSPISGHRSVSWYQQTPGQGLQFLFEYFSETQRNKGNFPGRFSGRQFSNSRSEMNVSTLELGDSALYLCASSLGTEIEAFFGQGTRLTVV.

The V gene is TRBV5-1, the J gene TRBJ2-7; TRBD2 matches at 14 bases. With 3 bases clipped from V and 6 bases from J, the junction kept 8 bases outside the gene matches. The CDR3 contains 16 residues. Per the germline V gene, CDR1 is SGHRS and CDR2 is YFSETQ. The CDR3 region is CASSSRGLAGDREQYF. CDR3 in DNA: TGCGCCAGCAGCTCACGGGGACTAGCGGGAGATCGCGAGCAGTACTTC.

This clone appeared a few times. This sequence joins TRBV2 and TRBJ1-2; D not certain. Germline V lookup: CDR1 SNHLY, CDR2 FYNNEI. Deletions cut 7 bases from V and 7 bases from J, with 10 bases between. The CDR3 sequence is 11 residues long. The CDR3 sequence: CASMPETGYTF. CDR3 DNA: TGTGCCAGCATGCCAGAAACTGGCTACACCTTC.

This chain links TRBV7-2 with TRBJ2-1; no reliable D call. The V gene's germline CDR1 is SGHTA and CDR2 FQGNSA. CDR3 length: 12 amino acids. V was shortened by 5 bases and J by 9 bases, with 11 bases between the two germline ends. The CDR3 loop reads CASSPLGPEQFF. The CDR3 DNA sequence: TGTGCCAGCAGCCCCCTAGGTCCTGAGCAGTTCTTC.

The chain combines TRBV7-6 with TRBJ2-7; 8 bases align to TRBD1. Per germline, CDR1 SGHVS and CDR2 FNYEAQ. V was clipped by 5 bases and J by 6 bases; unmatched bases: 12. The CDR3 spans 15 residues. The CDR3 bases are TGTGCCAGCAGCCTCGGACAGGGCAGATTCGGCGAGCAGTACTTC. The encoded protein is CASSLGQGRFGEQYF.

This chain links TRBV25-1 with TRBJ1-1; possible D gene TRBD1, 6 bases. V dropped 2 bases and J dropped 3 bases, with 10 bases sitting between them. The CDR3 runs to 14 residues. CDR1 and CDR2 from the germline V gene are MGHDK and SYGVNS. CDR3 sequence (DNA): TGTGCCAGCAGTGAAGAAACAGGGTACACTGAAGCTTTCTTT. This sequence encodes CASSEETGYTEAFF.

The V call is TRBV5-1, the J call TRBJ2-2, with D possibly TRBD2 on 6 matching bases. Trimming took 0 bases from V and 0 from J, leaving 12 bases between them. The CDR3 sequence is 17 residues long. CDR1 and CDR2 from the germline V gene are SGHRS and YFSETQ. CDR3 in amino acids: CASSLVSGRANTGELFF. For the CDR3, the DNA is TGCGCCAGCAGCTTGGTTTCCGGGAGAGCGAACACCGGGGAGCTGTTTTTT.

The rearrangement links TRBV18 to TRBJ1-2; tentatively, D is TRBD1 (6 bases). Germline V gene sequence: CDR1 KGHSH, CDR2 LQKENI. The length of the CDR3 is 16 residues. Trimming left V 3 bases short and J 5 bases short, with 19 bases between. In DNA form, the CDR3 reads TGTGCCAGCTCACCCCGGGGGGACACGGACACTTATGGCTACACCTTC. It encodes CASSPRGDTDTYGYTF.

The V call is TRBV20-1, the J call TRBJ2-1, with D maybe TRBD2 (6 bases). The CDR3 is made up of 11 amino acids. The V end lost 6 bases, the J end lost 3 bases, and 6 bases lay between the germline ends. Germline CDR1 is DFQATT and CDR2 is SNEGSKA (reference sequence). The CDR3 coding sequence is TGCAGTGCGGGGGGCTACAATGAGCAGTTCTTC. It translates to CSAGGYNEQFF.